This TCR beta chain is drawn from a study of blood T cell repertoires in COVID-19. Study-wide context: Both acute and convalescent COVID-19 samples were obtained from the United States, Italy and Spain. The analysed material was cDNA or gDNA that came from T cells, B-cell-depleted T cells, or PBMCs.

CDR1 and CDR2 (germline): LGHNA, YNFKEQ. The CDR3 is 16 residues long. Trimming took 3 bases from V and 7 from J; bases not matched to a gene: 11. In the original analysis: By means of reference gene primer amplification, nucleated cell counts were estimated. Sequencing was performed with immunoSEQ multiplex PCR; in TCRdb, only in-frame clones are kept and a portion is missing. That table furnishes V, J and clone size, whereas the DNA furnished D and trimming. The repertoire holds under 75,000 clones, with 88% as singletons. Sequencing was performed on peripheral blood. The chain recombines TRBV4-2 with TRBJ1-2; TRBD1 matches at 10 bases. The TCR was taken from a woman of 80 years or more with active COVID-19. The CDR3 nucleotides read TGTGCCAGCAGCCACGATCCGGGACAGGGGAAAGGTGGCTACACCTTC. This encodes CASSHDPGQGKGGYTF.